The clone carrying this T cell receptor beta chain was recorded at least ten times. The source of the sample is a study of regulatory T cells in long-lasting Graves disease. Both iRepertoire HTBI primers and Arm-PCR of CDR3 regions were used to build the TCR beta libraries. TCRdb used MiXCR to reprocess the multiplex PCR reads, holding one entry per CDR3 protein. Altogether 400,000 to 450,000 distinct CDR3 sequences are present, around 22% being singletons, with the ten largest covering roughly a quarter. Sample time point: persistent/refractory GD, antithyroid drugs over 5 years with positive TRAb. The TCR library used RNA extracted from PBMCs. This TCR was sampled from a female donor with Graves disease. Material: peripheral blood mononuclear cells (PBMCs), obtained when the disease was refractory, from a patient treated with antithyroid drugs.

CDR3 loop: CATSRDLEETQYF. DNA of the CDR3: TGTGCCACCAGCAGAGACCTTGAGGAGACCCAGTACTTC. The V gene is TRBV15, the J gene TRBJ2-5; D uncertain. The CDR3 spans 13 residues. Trimming cost V 0 bases and J 5 bases, with 7 bases left between them. Germline lookup yields CDR1 LNHNV and CDR2 YYDKDF (reference sequence).